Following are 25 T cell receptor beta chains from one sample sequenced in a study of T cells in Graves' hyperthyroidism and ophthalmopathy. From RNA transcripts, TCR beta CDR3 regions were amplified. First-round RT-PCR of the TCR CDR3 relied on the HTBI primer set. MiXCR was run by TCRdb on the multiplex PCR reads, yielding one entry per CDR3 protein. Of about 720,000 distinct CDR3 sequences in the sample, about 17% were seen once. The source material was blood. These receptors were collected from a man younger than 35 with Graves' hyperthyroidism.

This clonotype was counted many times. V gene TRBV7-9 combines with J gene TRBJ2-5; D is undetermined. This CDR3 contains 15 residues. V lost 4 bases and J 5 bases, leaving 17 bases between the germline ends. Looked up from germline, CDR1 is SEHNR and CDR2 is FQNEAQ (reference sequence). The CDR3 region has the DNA TGTGCCAGCAGCTCGAGGTTCGGACCTACGGAGACCCAGTACTTC. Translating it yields CASSSRFGPTETQYF.

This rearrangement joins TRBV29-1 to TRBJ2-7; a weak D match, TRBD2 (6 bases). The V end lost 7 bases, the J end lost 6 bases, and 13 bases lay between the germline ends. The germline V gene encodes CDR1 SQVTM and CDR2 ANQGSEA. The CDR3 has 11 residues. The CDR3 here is CSASGGAEQYF. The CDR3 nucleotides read TGCAGCGCCTCAGGAGGGGCCGAGCAGTACTTC.

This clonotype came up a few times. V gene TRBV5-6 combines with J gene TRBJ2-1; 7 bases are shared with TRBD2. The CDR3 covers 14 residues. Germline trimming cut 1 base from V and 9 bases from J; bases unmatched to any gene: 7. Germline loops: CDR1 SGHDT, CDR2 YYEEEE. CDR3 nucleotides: TGTGCCAGCAGCTTGTTTGCGGGAGCTAGTGAGCAGTTCTTC. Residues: CASSLFAGASEQFF.

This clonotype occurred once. The CDR3 loop reads CSAPPSGEETQYF. As DNA, the CDR3 is TGCAGTGCTCCCCCATCAGGAGAAGAGACCCAGTACTTC. J is TRBJ2-5 and V is TRBV20-1, with D unclear. V was trimmed by 5 bases and J by 3 bases, leaving 13 bases between them. CDR1 DFQATT and CDR2 SNEGSKA come from the germline V gene (reference sequence). This CDR3 comprises 13 residues.

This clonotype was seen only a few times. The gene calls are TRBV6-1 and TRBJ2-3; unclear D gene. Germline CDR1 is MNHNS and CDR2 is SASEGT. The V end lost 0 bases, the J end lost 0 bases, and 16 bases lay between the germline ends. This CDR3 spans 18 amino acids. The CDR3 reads CASSEAPVRLRSTDTQYF. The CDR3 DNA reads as TGTGCCAGCAGTGAAGCTCCGGTGCGGCTACGAAGCACAGATACGCAGTATTTT.

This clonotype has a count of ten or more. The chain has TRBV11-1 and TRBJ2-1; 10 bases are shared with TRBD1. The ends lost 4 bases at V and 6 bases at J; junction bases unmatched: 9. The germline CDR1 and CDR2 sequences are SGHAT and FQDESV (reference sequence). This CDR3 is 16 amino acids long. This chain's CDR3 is CASSSSPGQGLNEQFF. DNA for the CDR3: TGTGCCAGCAGCTCCAGCCCGGGACAGGGGCTCAATGAGCAGTTCTTC.

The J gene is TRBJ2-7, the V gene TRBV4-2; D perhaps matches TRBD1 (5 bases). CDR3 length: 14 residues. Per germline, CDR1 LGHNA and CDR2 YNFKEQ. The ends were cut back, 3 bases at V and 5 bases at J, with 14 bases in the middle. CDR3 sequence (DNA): TGTGCCAGCAGCCACACTGGGGCACTGGACGAGCAGTACTTC. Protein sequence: CASSHTGALDEQYF.

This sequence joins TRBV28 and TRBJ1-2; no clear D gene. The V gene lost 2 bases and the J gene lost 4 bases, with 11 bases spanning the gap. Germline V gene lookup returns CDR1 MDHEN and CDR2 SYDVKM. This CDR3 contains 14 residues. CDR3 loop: CASSLLRPGYGYTF. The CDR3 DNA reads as TGTGCCAGCAGTTTACTCCGACCCGGCTATGGCTACACCTTC.

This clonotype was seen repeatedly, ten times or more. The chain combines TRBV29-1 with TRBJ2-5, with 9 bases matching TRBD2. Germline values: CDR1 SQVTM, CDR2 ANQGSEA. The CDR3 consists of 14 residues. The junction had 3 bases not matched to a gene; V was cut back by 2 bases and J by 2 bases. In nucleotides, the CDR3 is TGCAGCGTTGAACTAGCGGGATTTCAAGAGACCCAGTACTTC. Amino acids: CSVELAGFQETQYF.

Here the CDR3 DNA reads TGTGCCAGCTGGCGGGAAGGGAGCACCGGGGAGCTGTTTTTT. This gives the protein CASWREGSTGELFF. The rearrangement links TRBV12-3 or TRBV12-4 to TRBJ2-2, with D possibly matching TRBD2 (6 bases). Trimming took 8 bases from V and 4 from J, leaving 14 bases between them. The CDR3 has 14 residues.

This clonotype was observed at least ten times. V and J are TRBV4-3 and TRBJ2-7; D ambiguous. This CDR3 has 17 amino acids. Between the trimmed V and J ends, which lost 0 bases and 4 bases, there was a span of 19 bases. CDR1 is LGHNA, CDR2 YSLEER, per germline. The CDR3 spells CASSQEVSLSARYEQYF. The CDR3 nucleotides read TGCGCCAGCAGCCAAGAAGTCTCACTCTCTGCTAGGTACGAGCAGTACTTC.

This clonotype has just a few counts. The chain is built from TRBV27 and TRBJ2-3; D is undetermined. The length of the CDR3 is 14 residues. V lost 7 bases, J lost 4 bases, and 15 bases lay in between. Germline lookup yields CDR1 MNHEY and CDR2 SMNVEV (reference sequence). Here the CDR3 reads CASTTSRRADTQYF. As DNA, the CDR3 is TGTGCCAGCACTACCTCGCGGCGAGCAGATACGCAGTATTTT.

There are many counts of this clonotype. The CDR3 nucleotides are TGTGCCAGCAGGGACGGGTACGAGCAGTACTTC. It codes for CASRDGYEQYF. The gene calls are TRBV7-8 and TRBJ2-7; D call uncertain. V was cut by 6 bases and J by 4 bases, with 7 bases left in between. This CDR3 has 11 residues. The V gene's germline CDR1 is SGHVS and CDR2 FQNEAQ.

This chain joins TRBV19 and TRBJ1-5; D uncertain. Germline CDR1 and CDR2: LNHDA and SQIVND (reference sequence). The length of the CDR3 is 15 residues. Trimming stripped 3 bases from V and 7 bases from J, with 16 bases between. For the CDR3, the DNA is TGTGCCAGTAGTATGGCCCTACGGGGTGGACAGCCCCAGCATTTT. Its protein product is CASSMALRGGQPQHF.

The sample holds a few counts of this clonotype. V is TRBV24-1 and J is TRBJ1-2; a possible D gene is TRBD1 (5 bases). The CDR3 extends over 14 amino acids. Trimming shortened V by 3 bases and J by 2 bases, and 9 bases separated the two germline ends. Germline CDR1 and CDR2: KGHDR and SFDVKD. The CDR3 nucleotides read TGTGCCACCAGTGATCGGGGGGAGAACTATGGCTACACCTTC. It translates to CATSDRGENYGYTF.

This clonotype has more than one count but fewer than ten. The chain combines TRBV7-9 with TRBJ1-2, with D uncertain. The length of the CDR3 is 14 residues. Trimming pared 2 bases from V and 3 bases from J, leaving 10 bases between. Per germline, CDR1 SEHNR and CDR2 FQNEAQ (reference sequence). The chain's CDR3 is CASSLSVHHYGYTF. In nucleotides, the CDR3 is TGTGCCAGCAGCTTAAGTGTCCACCACTATGGCTACACCTTC.

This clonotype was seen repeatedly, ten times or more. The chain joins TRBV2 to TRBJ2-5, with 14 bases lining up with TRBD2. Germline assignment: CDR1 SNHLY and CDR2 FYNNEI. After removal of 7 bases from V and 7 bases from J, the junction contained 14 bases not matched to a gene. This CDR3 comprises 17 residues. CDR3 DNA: TGTGCCAGCATCGGACTAGCGGGAGGTCCTCCGATGACGACCCAGTACTTC. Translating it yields CASIGLAGGPPMTTQYF.

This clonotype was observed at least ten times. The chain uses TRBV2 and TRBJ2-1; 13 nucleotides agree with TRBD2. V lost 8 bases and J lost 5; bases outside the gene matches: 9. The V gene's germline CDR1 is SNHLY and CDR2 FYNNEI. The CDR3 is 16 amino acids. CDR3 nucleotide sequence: TGTGCCAGCTCCCCTGGGACTAGCGGGGCCAACAATGAGCAGTTCTTC. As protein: CASSPGTSGANNEQFF.

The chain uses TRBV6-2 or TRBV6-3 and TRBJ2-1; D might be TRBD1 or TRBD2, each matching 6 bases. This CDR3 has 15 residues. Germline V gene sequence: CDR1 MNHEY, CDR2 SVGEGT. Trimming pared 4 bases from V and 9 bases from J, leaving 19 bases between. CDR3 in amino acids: CASSSRLGGHSEQFF. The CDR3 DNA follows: TGTGCCAGCAGTTCCCGACTAGGGGGGCATAGTGAGCAGTTCTTC.

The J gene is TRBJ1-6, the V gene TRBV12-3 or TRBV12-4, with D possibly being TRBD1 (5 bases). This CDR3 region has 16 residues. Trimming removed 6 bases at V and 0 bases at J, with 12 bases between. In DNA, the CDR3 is TGTGCCAGCAGGAGACAGATGAGCTCCTATAATTCACCCCTCCACTTT. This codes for CASRRQMSSYNSPLHF.

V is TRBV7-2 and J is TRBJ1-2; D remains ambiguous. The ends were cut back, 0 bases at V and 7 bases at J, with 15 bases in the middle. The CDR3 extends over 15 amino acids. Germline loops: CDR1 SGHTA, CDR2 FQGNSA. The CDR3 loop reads CASSLAGSPGRGYTF. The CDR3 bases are TGTGCCAGCAGCTTAGCTGGCAGCCCTGGCCGTGGCTACACCTTC.

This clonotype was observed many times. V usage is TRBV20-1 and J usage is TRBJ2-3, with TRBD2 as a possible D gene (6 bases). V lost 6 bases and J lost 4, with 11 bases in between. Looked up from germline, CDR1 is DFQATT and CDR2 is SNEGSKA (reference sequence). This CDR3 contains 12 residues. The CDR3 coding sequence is TGCAGTGCGAAACTAGCCGCAGATACGCAGTATTTT. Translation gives CSAKLAADTQYF.

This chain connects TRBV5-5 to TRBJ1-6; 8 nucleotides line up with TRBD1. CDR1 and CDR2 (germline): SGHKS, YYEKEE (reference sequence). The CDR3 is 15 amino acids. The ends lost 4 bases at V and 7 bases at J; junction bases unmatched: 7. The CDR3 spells CASSGPGQVNSPLHF. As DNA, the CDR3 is TGTGCCAGCAGCGGTCCGGGACAGGTCAATTCACCCCTCCACTTT.

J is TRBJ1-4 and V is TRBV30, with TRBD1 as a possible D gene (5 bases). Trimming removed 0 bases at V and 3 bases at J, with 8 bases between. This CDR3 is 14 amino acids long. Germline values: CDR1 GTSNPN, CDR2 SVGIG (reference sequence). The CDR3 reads CAWSVRQPNEKLFF. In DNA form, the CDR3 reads TGTGCCTGGAGTGTAAGACAGCCTAATGAAAAACTGTTTTTT.

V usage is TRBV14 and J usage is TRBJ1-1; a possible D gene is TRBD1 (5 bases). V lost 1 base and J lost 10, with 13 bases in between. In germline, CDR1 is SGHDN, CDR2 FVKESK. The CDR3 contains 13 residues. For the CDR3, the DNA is TGTGCCAGCAGCCAAGTTGGAGTCGGGGGAGCTTTCTTT. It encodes CASSQVGVGGAFF. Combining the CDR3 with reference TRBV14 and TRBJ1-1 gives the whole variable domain EAGVTQFPSHSVIEKGQTVTLRCDPISGHDNLYWYRRVMGKEIKFLLHFVKESKQDESGMPNNRFLAERTGGTYSTLKVQPAELEDSGVYFCASSQVGVGGAFFGQGTRLTVV.